The 26 T cell receptor beta chains presented below share a single source sample, sequenced in a study of cytomegalovirus exposure and HLA in healthy donors. PCR amplification relied on 60 Vbeta primers (plus 13 Jbeta primers). Some clones are missing from TCRdb's copy, which holds only in-frame ones; the method was immunoSEQ multiplex PCR. The sample carries 100,000 or so clones, around four fifths recorded once. Sequencing was done on a sample of PBMCs. These receptors were obtained from a man in his forties in good health and CMV-seronegative.

The V gene is TRBV5-4, the J gene TRBJ2-1, with D possibly matching TRBD2 (6 bases). The CDR3 is 17 amino acids. V gave up 1 base and J gave up 4 bases, with 18 bases separating them. Germline V gene data show CDR1 as SGHNT and CDR2 as YYREEE (reference sequence). The CDR3 spells CASSLTGGLGGYNEQFF. The CDR3, as DNA: TGTGCCAGCAGCTTGACAGGTGGTTTGGGGGGTTACAATGAGCAGTTCTTC. The whole variable domain, remainder taken from reference TRBV5-4 and TRBJ2-1, is ETGVTQSPTHLIKTRGQQVTLRCSSQSGHNTVSWYQQALGQGPQFIFQYYREEENGRGNFPPRFSGLQFPNYSSELNVNALELDDSALYLCASSLTGGLGGYNEQFFGPGTRLTVL.

This clone was detected once. Relative to the germline gene, one junction end is altered; a read error may explain this. Written as DNA, the CDR3 is TGTGCTAGCAGCTTAGACCTAGGGGAAGAGACCCAGTACTTC. Amino acids: CASSLDLGEETQYF. The V gene is TRBV7-7, the J gene TRBJ2-5, with a possible D match to TRBD1 (5 bases). The germline V gene encodes CDR1 SSHAT and CDR2 FNYEAQ (reference sequence). This CDR3 comprises 14 residues.

The V gene is TRBV13, the J gene TRBJ2-5, with TRBD1 as a possible D gene (6 bases). Germline assignment: CDR1 PRHDT and CDR2 FYEKMQ (reference sequence). V dropped 5 bases and J dropped 1 base, with 8 bases sitting between them. CDR3 size: 13 residues. CDR3 nucleotide sequence: TGTGCCAGCAGCCGGACAGTCCAAGAGACCCAGTACTTC. This translates into CASSRTVQETQYF.

The rearrangement uses TRBV5-6 and TRBJ2-3; 9 nucleotides line up with TRBD1. The germline V gene has CDR1 SGHDT and CDR2 YYEEEE. The CDR3 consists of 16 residues. Germline trimming cut 4 bases from V and 2 bases from J; bases unmatched to any gene: 8. CDR3 loop: CASSPRTGDPTDTQYF. As DNA, the CDR3 is TGTGCCAGCAGCCCTCGGACAGGGGATCCCACAGATACGCAGTATTTT. Complete variable domain (other parts from reference TRBV5-6 and TRBJ2-3): DAGVTQSPTHLIKTRGQQVTLRCSPKSGHDTVSWYQQALGQGPQFIFQYYEEEERQRGNFPDRFSGHQFPNYSSELNVNALLLGDSALYLCASSPRTGDPTDTQYFGPGTRLTVL.

The chain couples TRBV7-9 to TRBJ2-1, with 7 bases matching TRBD1. With V trimmed by 1 base and J by 9 bases, 6 bases remained unmatched. The germline gives CDR1 SEHNR, CDR2 FQNEAQ (reference sequence). This CDR3 contains 14 residues. The CDR3 protein is CASSLGQGVVEQFF. CDR3 in DNA: TGTGCCAGCAGCTTAGGACAGGGTGTCGTTGAGCAGTTCTTC.

The V and J genes are TRBV2 and TRBJ2-1, with 14 bases aligning to TRBD2. The length of the CDR3 is 15 residues. Germline values: CDR1 SNHLY, CDR2 FYNNEI. Germline trimming cut 4 bases from V and 9 bases from J; bases unmatched to any gene: 5. The CDR3 bases are TGTGCCAGCAGTGCAGGGACTAGCGGGGGCAGTGAGCAGTTCTTC. Translated: CASSAGTSGGSEQFF.

The J gene is TRBJ1-6, the V gene TRBV5-4, with no clear D. Trimming took 1 base from V and 4 from J, leaving 12 bases between them. Germline V gene lookup returns CDR1 SGHNT and CDR2 YYREEE (reference sequence). This CDR3 contains 16 residues. CDR3 coding DNA: TGTGCCAGCAGCTTGTTAAGTCTAAATTATAATTCACCCCTCCACTTT. Translated, it gives CASSLLSLNYNSPLHF.

The chain joins TRBV30 to TRBJ1-4, with D unresolved. The V gene lost 3 bases and the J gene lost 8 bases, with 10 bases spanning the gap. Germline V CDR1 and CDR2: GTSNPN, SVGIG (reference sequence). The CDR3 totals 12 residues. The CDR3 bases are TGTGCCTGGAGCACTCAGCGGGAAAAACTGTTTTTT. Its protein is CAWSTQREKLFF. The whole variable domain, remainder taken from reference TRBV30 and TRBJ1-4, is SQTIHQWPATLVQPVGSPLSLECTVEGTSNPNLYWYRQAAGRGLQLLFYSVGIGQISSEVPQNLSASRPQDRQFILSSKKLLLSDSGFYLCAWSTQREKLFFGSGTQLSVL.

This clone appeared a few times. This chain connects TRBV14 to TRBJ1-2, with no clear D. Germline CDR1 reads SGHDN; CDR2 reads FVKESK. V was pared by 1 base and J by 5 bases, with 8 bases between. The CDR3 is made up of 13 amino acids. This CDR3 reads CASSQVERYGYTF. DNA of the CDR3: TGTGCCAGCAGCCAAGTGGAGAGGTATGGCTACACCTTC.

In its sample, this clone was seen a few times. The chain combines TRBV7-6 with TRBJ1-6, with 8 positions matching TRBD1. The CDR3 is 13 amino acids. Germline loops: CDR1 SGHVS, CDR2 FNYEAQ. Unmatched junction bases numbered 2, after V lost 6 bases and J lost 7 bases. The DNA for the CDR3 is TGTGCCAGCAGATGGGACAGGAATTCACCCCTCCACTTT. As protein: CASRWDRNSPLHF.

This rearrangement joins TRBV7-3 to TRBJ1-6; TRBD1 matches 7 bases. There are 14 residues in the CDR3. In germline, CDR1 is SGHTA, CDR2 FQGTGA. V lost 1 base, J lost 7 bases, and 1 base stayed unmatched. CDR3 bases: TGTGCCAGCAGCTTAATAGGGGGCAATTCACCCCTCCACTTT. Amino acids: CASSLIGGNSPLHF.

The chain recombines TRBV5-4 with TRBJ1-2, with unresolved D. The CDR3 loop spans 11 amino acids. V lost 6 bases and J 4 bases, leaving 7 bases between the germline ends. CDR1 is SGHNT and CDR2 is YYREEE in the germline V gene (reference sequence). The CDR3 coding sequence is TGTGCCAGCACCGGAGGCTATGGCTACACCTTC. Translated: CASTGGYGYTF.

The chain links TRBV19 to TRBJ1-5; a possible D gene is TRBD1 (5 bases). CDR1 is LNHDA and CDR2 is SQIVND in the germline V gene (reference sequence). There are 13 residues in the CDR3. The V end was cut by 6 bases, the J end by 0 bases, with 6 bases between. CDR3 residues: CASRDNSNQPQHF. DNA of the CDR3: TGTGCCAGTAGGGACAATAGCAATCAGCCCCAGCATTTT.

The rearrangement joins TRBV11-3 to TRBJ2-1, with a weak D call TRBD2 (5 bases). V lost 5 bases to trimming and J lost 0 bases, with 14 bases between them. The germline CDR1 and CDR2 sequences are SGHNT and YENEEA. The CDR3 has 16 amino acids. As DNA, the CDR3 is TGTGCCAGCAGCCCCGAGCTTGCGGGCTCCTACAATGAGCAGTTCTTC. Its protein is CASSPELAGSYNEQFF.

The chain uses TRBV5-1 and TRBJ2-7; tentative D call: TRBD2 (5 bases). The germline V gene encodes CDR1 SGHRS and CDR2 YFSETQ. CDR3 length: 12 residues. Deletions cut 7 bases from V and 3 bases from J, with 11 bases between. This CDR3 reads CASSTIGYEQYF. In DNA, the CDR3 is TGCGCCAGCTCGACTATCGGCTACGAGCAGTACTTC.

V and J are TRBV7-3 and TRBJ2-7, with TRBD1 as a possible D gene (5 bases). Germline values: CDR1 SGHTA, CDR2 FQGTGA. V dropped 2 bases and J dropped 2 bases, with 13 bases sitting between them. The CDR3 covers 15 residues. The CDR3 DNA reads TGTGCCAGCAGCTTATGGGGCGGAGTAGCCTACGAGCAGTACTTC. The encoded protein is CASSLWGGVAYEQYF.

The chain joins TRBV4-1 to TRBJ2-1; perhaps TRBD2 as D (5 bases). This CDR3 contains 15 residues. Trimming pared 6 bases from V and 3 bases from J, leaving 15 bases between. Per germline, CDR1 MGHRA and CDR2 YSYEKL. The CDR3: CASRAVGGRYNEQFF. CDR3 DNA sequence: TGCGCCAGCAGGGCCGTGGGCGGGCGCTACAATGAGCAGTTCTTC.

The rearrangement links TRBV19 to TRBJ1-1; D may be TRBD1 (6 bases). Germline lookup yields CDR1 LNHDA and CDR2 SQIVND (reference sequence). The CDR3 runs to 13 residues. V was shortened by 6 bases and J by 3 bases, with 11 bases between the two germline ends. This CDR3 is CASSTGKDTEAFF. The CDR3 bases are TGTGCCAGTAGCACAGGGAAGGACACTGAAGCTTTCTTT.

This clone was found once. The CDR3 here is CASSIGDRGGNTEAFF. The DNA for the CDR3 is TGTGCCAGTAGTATAGGGGACAGGGGAGGTAACACTGAAGCTTTCTTT. The chain uses TRBV19 and TRBJ1-1, with TRBD1 matching over 10 bases. This CDR3 has 16 residues. The ends lost 1 base at V and 2 bases at J; junction bases unmatched: 4. Germline V lookup: CDR1 LNHDA, CDR2 SQIVND (reference sequence).

This rearrangement joins TRBV21-1 to TRBJ2-7; TRBD1 is taken as the D call from the table, unchecked against the DNA. TRBV21-1 is described as a pseudogene. The length of the CDR3 is 15 residues. DNA for the CDR3: TGTGCCAGCAGCCCCCAGGTCAAGAGCTCCTACGAGCAGTACTTC. This encodes CASSPQVKSSYEQYF.

This chain's CDR3 is CASSLQTGSTGELFF. DNA of the CDR3: TGTGCCAGCAGTTTGCAAACAGGGTCCACCGGGGAGCTGTTTTTT. The J gene is TRBJ2-2, the V gene TRBV27, with D possibly being TRBD1 (6 bases). CDR1 MNHEY and CDR2 SMNVEV come from the germline V gene (reference sequence). Trimming removed 3 bases at V and 4 bases at J, with 12 bases between. The CDR3 length is 15 residues.

A single count supports this clone. The chain recombines TRBV30 with TRBJ2-6; D is undetermined. The germline V gene has CDR1 GTSNPN and CDR2 SVGIG (reference sequence). Trimming left V 3 bases short and J 0 bases short, with 3 bases between. This CDR3 region has 13 residues. Written as DNA, the CDR3 is TGTGCCTGGAGGGCCTCTGGGGCCAACGTCCTGACTTTC. Residues: CAWRASGANVLTF.

The chain joins TRBV6-6 to TRBJ1-1; 10 nucleotides agree with TRBD1. J gave up 3 bases and V 6 bases, and 4 bases lay outside the gene matches. Germline assignment: CDR1 MNHNY and CDR2 SVGAGI (reference sequence). The CDR3 length is 14 residues. CDR3 bases: TGTGCCAGCAGCCCGGACAGGGGGTACACTGAAGCTTTCTTT. Protein: CASSPDRGYTEAFF.

The V call is TRBV19, the J call TRBJ1-1, with D possibly being TRBD1 (6 bases). V was shortened by 3 bases and J by 6 bases, with 8 bases between the two germline ends. There are 12 residues in the CDR3. Germline CDR1 and CDR2: LNHDA and SQIVND (reference sequence). Here the CDR3 reads CASSISGAEAFF. The CDR3 nucleotides are TGTGCCAGTAGTATTTCAGGGGCTGAAGCTTTCTTT. Looking up the rest from reference TRBV19 and TRBJ1-1 gives the full variable domain: DGGITQSPKYLFRKEGQNVTLSCEQNLNHDAMYWYRQDPGQGLRLIYYSQIVNDFQKGDIAEGYSVSREKKESFPLTVTSAQKNPTAFYLCASSISGAEAFFGQGTRLTVV.

The chain recombines TRBV5-1 with TRBJ2-2; D remains ambiguous. The ends were cut back, 1 base at V and 6 bases at J, with 16 bases in the middle. Germline-derived CDR1 and CDR2 are SGHRS and YFSETQ. The CDR3 covers 16 residues. CDR3 amino acids: CASSLLEAERSGELFF. The DNA for the CDR3 is TGCGCCAGCAGCTTGTTAGAGGCAGAAAGGTCCGGGGAGCTGTTTTTT.

J is TRBJ2-7 and V is TRBV11-3; D gene uncertain. Germline CDR1 SGHNT, CDR2 YENEEA. The V end lost 5 bases, the J end lost 4 bases, and 12 bases lay between the germline ends. This CDR3 has 13 residues. The CDR3 loop is CASSPGSGYEQYF. The CDR3 nucleotides read TGTGCCAGCAGCCCGGGTTCGGGTTACGAGCAGTACTTC.